Listed below are T cell receptor beta chains from one sample, sequenced in a study of T cell responses to AZD1222 COVID-19 vaccine. Using immunoSEQ multiplex PCR, the repertoire was profiled, and TCRdb retains in-frame clones only, with some absent. The sample carries roughly 170,000 clones, around 93% recorded once. The source material was peripheral blood, sampled on day 0 of AZD1222 vaccination. The receptor set was obtained from an adult in good health. Each CDR3 is given with its conserved first and last residue. The order of the fields is CDR3 protein, CDR3 DNA, V gene, J gene, clone size, D gene. The D gene is left open where the match is weak. Size values are once, few and many counts, or a class for expanded clones, and some rows have none.

CASSNIDATNEKLFF	TGTGCCAGTAGTAACATAGATGCAACTAATGAAAAACTGTTTTTT	TRBV19	TRBJ1-4	.	.
CASSPGLLERGPGELFF	TGCGCCAGCAGCCCGGGTCTACTAGAGCGGGGGCCCGGGGAGCTGTTTTTT	TRBV5-1	TRBJ2-2	.	TRBD2
CATSDGTEETQYF	TGTGCCACCAGCGATGGGACGGAAGAGACCCAGTACTTC	TRBV24-1	TRBJ2-5	.	.
CAIRTLGEAFF	TGTGCCATCAGGACTTTAGGTGAAGCTTTCTTT	TRBV10-3	TRBJ1-1	once	.
CASSPGPFGEQYF	TGTGCCAGCAGCCCCGGGCCCTTCGGGGAGCAGTACTTC	TRBV28	TRBJ2-7	.	.
CASSSMWGPRTDTQYF	TGTGCCAGTAGTTCTATGTGGGGGCCCCGCACAGATACGCAGTATTTT	TRBV19	TRBJ2-3	.	.
CASSLSAGGSVNEQFF	TGCGCCAGCAGCCTTTCAGCGGGAGGGTCGGTCAATGAGCAGTTCTTC	TRBV4-1	TRBJ2-1	.	TRBD2
CASTSGGGAKNIQYF	TGTGCCAGCACCTCAGGCGGGGGGGCCAAAAACATTCAGTACTTC	TRBV28	TRBJ2-4	.	TRBD2
CASRKAGTVNTGELFF	TGTGCCAGCAGGAAGGCGGGGACAGTGAACACCGGGGAGCTGTTTTTT	TRBV2	TRBJ2-2	.	.
CASSLTHNTGELFF	TGTGCCAGCAGCTTAACCCATAACACCGGGGAGCTGTTTTTT	TRBV7-2	TRBJ2-2	.	.
CAISEFMTGATNEKLFF	TGTGCCATCAGTGAGTTCATGACAGGGGCAACTAATGAAAAACTGTTTTTT	TRBV10-3	TRBJ1-4	.	TRBD1
CASSSLTGDTGELFF	TGTGCCAGCAGCTCCCTGACAGGAGACACCGGGGAGCTGTTTTTT	TRBV7-2	TRBJ2-2	once	.
CASRADRGRDEQYF	TGTGCCAGCAGAGCGGACAGGGGGCGGGACGAGCAGTACTTC	TRBV2	TRBJ2-7	few	TRBD1
CASSFNPGTGVPYEQYF	TGTGCCAGCAGCTTTAATCCCGGGACAGGGGTGCCCTACGAGCAGTACTTC	TRBV11-2	TRBJ2-7	.	TRBD1
CASSVNRGREPFSGANVLTF	TGTGCCAGCAGCGTCAACAGGGGGCGGGAACCATTCTCTGGGGCCAACGTCCTGACTTTC	TRBV9	TRBJ2-6	.	TRBD1
CASSLGTDYGYTF	TGTGCCAGCAGTCTTGGGACAGACTATGGCTACACCTTC	TRBV28	TRBJ1-2	.	TRBD1
CASSASGRTATYNEQFF	TGTGCCAGCAGCGCCTCGGGGAGAACAGCTACCTACAATGAGCAGTTCTTC	TRBV9	TRBJ2-1	.	.
CASSLNQRDTQYF	TGTGCCAGCAGTTTAAATCAGAGGGATACGCAGTATTTT	TRBV27	TRBJ2-3	.	.
CASRVQGVEKLFF	TGTGCCAGCAGGGTACAGGGGGTTGAAAAACTGTTTTTT	TRBV2	TRBJ1-4	.	TRBD1
CAWSVKASSGNTIYF	TGTGCCTGGAGTGTAAAGGCTAGCTCTGGAAACACCATATATTTT	TRBV30	TRBJ1-3	.	.
CASSVAGVDTQYF	TGTGCCAGCAGCGTAGCGGGAGTAGATACGCAGTATTTT	TRBV9	TRBJ2-3	once	.
CAGSGNEMNTEAFF	TGTGCCGGATCCGGGAATGAGATGAACACTGAAGCTTTCTTT	TRBV6-6	TRBJ1-1	.	.
CASRRGGTIYF	TGTGCCAGCAGAAGAGGGGGAACCATATATTTT	TRBV7-8	TRBJ1-3	.	.
CASSGSRQAQETQYF	TGTGCCAGCAGTGGTTCTCGACAGGCCCAAGAGACCCAGTACTTC	TRBV2	TRBJ2-5	once	.
CASSQHPGPSLGDEKLFF	TGCGCCAGCAGCCAACACCCAGGGCCCTCCCTCGGAGACGAAAAACTGTTTTTT	TRBV4-1	TRBJ1-4	.	.
CASSLDRGGEKLFF	TGCGCCAGCAGCTTGGACAGGGGAGGTGAAAAACTGTTTTTT	TRBV5-1	TRBJ1-4	.	TRBD1
CASTSIGGHSPLHF	TGTGCCAGCACCAGCATCGGCGGTCATTCACCCCTCCACTTT	TRBV6-5	TRBJ1-6	.	.
CASSLFSPGGANVLTF	TGTGCCAGCAGTTTATTTAGTCCCGGAGGGGCCAACGTCCTGACTTTC	TRBV27	TRBJ2-6	once	.
CASSFQNGYTF	TGTGCCAGCAGTTTCCAGAATGGCTACACCTTC	TRBV7-9	TRBJ1-2	.	.